The source of this TCR beta chain is a study of cytomegalovirus exposure and HLA in healthy donors. Overall study context: There were 90 million to 130 million unique TCR beta sequences, drawn from about 179 million T cells, in an earlier analysis. Most genotyped donors, around 86% of around 370, had Caucasian-associated genetic ancestry. Whole-study results and caveats: Links to common viral pathogens appeared, in a later analysis, for several of the most significant clusters.

Points on this clone: The antigen remains undetermined.

The CDR3 covers 14 residues. Trimming pared 5 bases from V and 8 bases from J, leaving 17 bases between. In germline, CDR1 is SGHRS, CDR2 YFSETQ. PCR involved 60 Vbeta and 13 Jbeta primers. Produced via immunoSEQ multiplex PCR; TCRdb's table is partial and in-frame only. The table has around 110,000 clones, approximately 80% seen once; the top ten hold approximately 23%. The rearrangement links TRBV5-1 to TRBJ2-1; a possible D gene is TRBD1 (6 bases). The sequenced sample was PBMCs. The sequence was collected from a man aged 30 to 39 in good health and CMV-seropositive. The CDR3 spells CASSLQGIHDEQFF. The CDR3 region has the DNA TGCGCCAGCAGTTTACAGGGTATACACGATGAGCAGTTCTTC.